The 4 T cell receptor beta chains below all came from one sample that was sequenced in a study of T cells after yellow fever vaccination. Using its own MiXCR run on the 5' RACE reads, TCRdb lists one record per CDR3 protein. Among roughly 340,000 distinct CDR3 sequences, 8.7% were seen once, and the ten largest hold around 17%. The material was PBMCs, obtained on the day of the first yellow fever vaccination. These receptors all stem from a young man who received the YFV17D yellow fever vaccine.

This clonotype was picked up a small number of times. The CDR3 reads CASSPNTGESYGYTF. CDR3 DNA: TGTGCCAGCAGCCCCAACACCGGGGAAAGCTATGGCTACACCTTC. This chain joins TRBV7-2 and TRBJ1-2; the D is unclear. From germline, CDR1 is SGHTA and CDR2 FQGNSA. V was trimmed by 5 bases and J by 4 bases, leaving 17 bases between them. The CDR3 sequence is 15 residues long. Full variable domain (outside the CDR3, taken from reference TRBV7-2 and TRBJ1-2): GAGVSQSPSNKVTEKGKDVELRCDPISGHTALYWYRQSLGQGLEFLIYFQGNSAPDKSGLPSDRFSAERTGGSVSTLTIQRTQQEDSAVYLCASSPNTGESYGYTFGSGTRLTVV.

This clonotype occurred a few times. The chain recombines TRBV4-2 with TRBJ1-2; D remains ambiguous. The CDR3 sequence is 15 residues long. Germline V gene lookup returns CDR1 LGHNA and CDR2 YNFKEQ. The V end lost 1 base, the J end lost 3 bases, and 12 bases lay between the germline ends. The CDR3 is CASSQAGLPYYGYTF. CDR3 bases: TGTGCCAGCAGCCAAGCCGGCCTCCCATACTATGGCTACACCTTC.

Only a few counts were recorded for this clonotype. This chain joins TRBV9 and TRBJ2-2; 14 bases are shared with TRBD2. There are 16 residues in the CDR3. The junction had 5 bases not matched to a gene; V was cut back by 4 bases and J by 6 bases. From germline, CDR1 is SGDLS and CDR2 YYNGEE. The CDR3 is CASSSRTSGGPGELFF. The CDR3 region has the DNA TGTGCCAGCAGCTCCAGGACTAGCGGGGGGCCCGGGGAGCTGTTTTTT.

This sequence joins TRBV18 and TRBJ1-4, with D possibly TRBD1 on 6 matching bases. This CDR3 spans 15 amino acids. V was shortened by 6 bases and J by 7 bases, with 18 bases between the two germline ends. Germline CDR1 is KGHSH and CDR2 is LQKENI. The CDR3 is CASSRRQDPSEKLFF. In DNA form, the CDR3 reads TGTGCCAGCTCTCGCCGACAGGACCCCAGTGAAAAACTGTTTTTT.